Listed here is a single T cell receptor beta chain. The antigen is not known. The data were obtained in a study of Ad26.COV2.S vaccination and SARS-CoV-2 variants. Looking at the study overall: Ad26.COV2.S shots went into the muscle once or twice, 56 days apart.

The method was immunoSEQ multiplex PCR; TCRdb's version includes in-frame clones alone and lacks a portion of them. Of about 400,000 clones detected, 89% appear once; the ten largest clones hold 1.5% to 2%. The treatment: about 20 received Ad26.COV2.S at low or high dose, single or two shots; about five received placebo; per-sample allocation not given. Each sample was drawn 63 days after the first injection (of vaccine or placebo). In the vaccine, an Ad26 vector expressed the SARS-CoV-2 spike of the Wuhan strain. Findings of the study overall: Individuals receiving vaccine had higher spike-specific TCR breadth than placebo recipients did. Marked by substantial breadth, spike-specific CD8+ and CD4+ T cell responses were reportedly seen after vaccination.

V lost 1 base to trimming and J lost 1 base, with 12 bases between them. The germline V gene encodes CDR1 SGHRS and CDR2 YFSETQ. The CDR3 contains 16 residues. This chain joins TRBV5-1 and TRBJ1-5; D is unresolved. The specimen was peripheral blood, collected in a trial of Ad26.COV2.S vaccine versus placebo. This receptor was obtained from a person between 18 and 65 years old who received the Ad26.COV2.S COVID-19 vaccine or a placebo. The CDR3 here is CASSLRTEKSNQPQHF. The CDR3 coding sequence is TGCGCCAGCAGCTTGCGGACCGAGAAGAGCAATCAGCCCCAGCATTTT.